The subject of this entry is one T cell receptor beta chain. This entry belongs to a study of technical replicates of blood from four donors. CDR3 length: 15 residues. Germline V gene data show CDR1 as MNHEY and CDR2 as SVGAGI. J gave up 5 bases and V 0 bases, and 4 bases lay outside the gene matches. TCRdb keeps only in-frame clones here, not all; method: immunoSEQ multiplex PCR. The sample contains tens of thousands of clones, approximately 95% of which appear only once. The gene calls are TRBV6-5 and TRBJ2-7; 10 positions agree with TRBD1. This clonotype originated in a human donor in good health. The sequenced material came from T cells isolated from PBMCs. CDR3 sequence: CASSYSGTGDDEQYF. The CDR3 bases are TGTGCCAGCAGTTACTCAGGGACAGGGGACGACGAGCAGTACTTC.